This T cell receptor beta chain was retrieved from a study of T-cell memory formation after mild COVID-19. About the study: Among the donors, TCR clusters were largely specific to each donor. Whole-study results and caveats: CD4+ contracting clones lay mainly in CM and EM, CD8+ ones in EMRA. Balance between CD4 and CD8 was seen in clones contracting day 15 to 85, and a CD4+ lean was seen in later expanders.

Via MiXCR, TCRdb re-called the 5' RACE reads, giving one row per CDR3 protein. The table includes some 300,000 distinct CDR3 sequences, 20% to 25% detected once. This clonotype was detected many times. Its antigen is not known. The CDR3 covers 14 residues. Germline V gene sequence: CDR1 SGHRS, CDR2 YFSETQ. Trimming shortened V by 2 bases and J by 6 bases, and 11 bases separated the two germline ends. Sequencing was carried out using PBMCs or a T cell subset sorted from them (not recorded which). The sequence came from a man aged 18 to 30 who had mild COVID-19 (a few samples of this study predate the infection). Cell type and time point are not known. The chain links TRBV5-1 to TRBJ2-2, with D perhaps matching TRBD1 (6 bases). This CDR3 is CASSFQQGSGELFF. CDR3 sequence (DNA): TGCGCCAGCAGCTTCCAACAGGGCTCCGGGGAGCTGTTTTTT.